This paragraph covers one TCR beta chain sequence. Its antigen is undetermined. The stimulus was an HIV-1 Gag 15-mer peptide pool, 0.9 to 1 ug/peptide/mL. CD4+ T cells upregulating both CD40 ligand and CD69 were sorted as responding cells. CD8+ T cells were removed from PBMCs prior to stimulation. The data were obtained in a study of persistence of HIV-infected CD4 T cells. Study context: A median of 8 years of suppressive ART preceded sampling. Study conclusions and caveats: Degenerate expanded CDR3beta sequences were enriched among CMV- and Gag-responding cells. TCRbeta richness was lower in CMV- and Gag-responding cells than in anti-CD3/anti-CD28-responding cells.

Germline-derived CDR1 and CDR2 are MGHRA and YSYEKL. This CDR3 spans 14 amino acids. The V end lost 1 base, the J end lost 4 bases, and 10 bases lay between the germline ends. Sequencing used immunoSEQ version 4 in survey mode. Here immunoSEQ multiplex PCR was the method, and the copy in TCRdb shows in-frame clones only, minus some. The sample holds tens of thousands of clones, roughly three quarters seen once. This chain connects TRBV4-1 to TRBJ1-1; a weak D match, TRBD1 (5 bases). The TCR sequence derives from an adult man with HIV who was CMV-seropositive. The material sequenced was CD4+ T cells sorted from PBMCs after approximately 19-hour stimulation, taken from a patient who received antiretroviral therapy. CDR3 bases: TGCGCCAGCAGCCAAGTAGGGGTAGCCACTGAAGCTTTCTTT. It yields the protein CASSQVGVATEAFF.